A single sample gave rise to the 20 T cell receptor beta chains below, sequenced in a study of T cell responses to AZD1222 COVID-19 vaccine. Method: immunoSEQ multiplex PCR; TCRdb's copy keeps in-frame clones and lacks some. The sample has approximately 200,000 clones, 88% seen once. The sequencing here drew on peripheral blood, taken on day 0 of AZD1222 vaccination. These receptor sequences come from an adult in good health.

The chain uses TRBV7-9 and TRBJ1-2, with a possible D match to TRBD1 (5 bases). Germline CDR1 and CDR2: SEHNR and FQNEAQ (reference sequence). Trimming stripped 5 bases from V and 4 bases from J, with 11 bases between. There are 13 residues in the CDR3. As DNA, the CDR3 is TGTGCCAGCAGCCCGACAGTGTTCTATGGCTACACCTTC. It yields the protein CASSPTVFYGYTF. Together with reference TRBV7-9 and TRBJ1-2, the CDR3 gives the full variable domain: DTGVSQNPRHKITKRGQNVTFRCDPISEHNRLYWYRQTLGQGPEFLTYFQNEAQLEKSRLLSDRFSAERPKGSFSTLEIQRTEQGDSAMYLCASSPTVFYGYTFGSGTRLTVV.

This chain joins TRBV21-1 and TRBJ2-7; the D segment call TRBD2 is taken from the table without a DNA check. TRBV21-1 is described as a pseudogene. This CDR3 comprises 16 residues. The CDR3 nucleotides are TGTGCCAGCAGCAACTTAAAACTAGCGGGGTGTTACGAGCAGTACTTC. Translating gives CASSNLKLAGCYEQYF.

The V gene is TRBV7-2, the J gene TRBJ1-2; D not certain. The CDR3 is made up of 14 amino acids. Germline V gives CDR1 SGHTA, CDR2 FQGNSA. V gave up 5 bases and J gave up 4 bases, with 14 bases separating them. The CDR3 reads CASSPSRDIYGYTF. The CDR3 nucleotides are TGTGCCAGCAGCCCCTCAAGGGATATCTATGGCTACACCTTC. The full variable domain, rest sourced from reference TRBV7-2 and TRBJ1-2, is GAGVSQSPSNKVTEKGKDVELRCDPISGHTALYWYRQSLGQGLEFLIYFQGNSAPDKSGLPSDRFSAERTGGSVSTLTIQRTQQEDSAVYLCASSPSRDIYGYTFGSGTRLTVV.

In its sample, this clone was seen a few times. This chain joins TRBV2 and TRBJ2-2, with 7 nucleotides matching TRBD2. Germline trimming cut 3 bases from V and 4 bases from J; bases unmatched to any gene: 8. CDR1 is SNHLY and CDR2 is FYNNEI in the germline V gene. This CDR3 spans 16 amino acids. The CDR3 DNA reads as TGTGCCAGCAGTGACCTTAGCGGGTCCTTCACCGGGGAGCTGTTTTTT. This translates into CASSDLSGSFTGELFF.

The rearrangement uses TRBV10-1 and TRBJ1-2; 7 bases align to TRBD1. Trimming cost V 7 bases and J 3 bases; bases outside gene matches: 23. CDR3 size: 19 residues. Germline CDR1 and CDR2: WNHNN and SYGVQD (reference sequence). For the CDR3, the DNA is TGCGCCAGCACCGGGAGGGGGCCGAATCTCTCTCTCCCGTACTATGGCTACACCTTC. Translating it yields CASTGRGPNLSLPYYGYTF.

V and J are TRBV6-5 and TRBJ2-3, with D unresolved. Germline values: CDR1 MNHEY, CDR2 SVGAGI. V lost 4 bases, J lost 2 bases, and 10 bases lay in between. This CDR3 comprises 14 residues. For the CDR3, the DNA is TGTGCCAGCAGTTTTAGGGCGAACACAGATACGCAGTATTTT. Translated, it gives CASSFRANTDTQYF.

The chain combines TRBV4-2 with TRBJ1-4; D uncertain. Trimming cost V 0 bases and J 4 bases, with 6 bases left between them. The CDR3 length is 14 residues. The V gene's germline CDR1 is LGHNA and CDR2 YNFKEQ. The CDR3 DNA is TGTGCCAGCAGCCAAGAGGGTTATAATGAAAAACTGTTTTTT. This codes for CASSQEGYNEKLFF.

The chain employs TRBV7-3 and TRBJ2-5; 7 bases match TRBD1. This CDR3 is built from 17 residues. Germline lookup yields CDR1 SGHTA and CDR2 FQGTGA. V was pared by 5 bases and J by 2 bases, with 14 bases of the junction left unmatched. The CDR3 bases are TGTGCCAGCAGCCCTAGGACCCAAGACAGGGATCAAGAGACCCAGTACTTC. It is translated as CASSPRTQDRDQETQYF.

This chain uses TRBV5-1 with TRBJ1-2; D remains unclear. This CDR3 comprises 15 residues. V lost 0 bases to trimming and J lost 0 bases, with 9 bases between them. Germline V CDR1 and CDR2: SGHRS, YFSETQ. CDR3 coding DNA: TGCGCCAGCAGCTTGGATACAGCTTCTAACTATGGCTACACCTTC. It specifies CASSLDTASNYGYTF.

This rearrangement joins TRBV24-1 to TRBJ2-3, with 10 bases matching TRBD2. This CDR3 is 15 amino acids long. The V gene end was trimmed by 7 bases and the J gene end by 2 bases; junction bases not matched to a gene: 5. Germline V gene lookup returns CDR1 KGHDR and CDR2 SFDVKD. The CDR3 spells CATRTSGRDTDTQYF. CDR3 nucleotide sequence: TGTGCCACCAGGACTAGCGGGCGGGACACAGATACGCAGTATTTT.

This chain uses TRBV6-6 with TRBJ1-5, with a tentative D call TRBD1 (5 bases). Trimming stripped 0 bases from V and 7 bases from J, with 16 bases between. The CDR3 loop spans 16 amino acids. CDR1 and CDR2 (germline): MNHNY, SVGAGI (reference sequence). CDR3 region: CASSYSIRGSGQPQHF. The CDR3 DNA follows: TGTGCCAGCAGTTACTCGATCCGGGGGTCGGGGCAGCCCCAGCATTTT.

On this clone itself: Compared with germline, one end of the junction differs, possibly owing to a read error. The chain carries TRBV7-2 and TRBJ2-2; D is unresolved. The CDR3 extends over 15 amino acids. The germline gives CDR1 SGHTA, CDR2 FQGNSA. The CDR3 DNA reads TGTGCCAGCAGCGTAGCCACTACAGACACCGGGGAGCTGTTTTTT. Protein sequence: CASSVATTDTGELFF.

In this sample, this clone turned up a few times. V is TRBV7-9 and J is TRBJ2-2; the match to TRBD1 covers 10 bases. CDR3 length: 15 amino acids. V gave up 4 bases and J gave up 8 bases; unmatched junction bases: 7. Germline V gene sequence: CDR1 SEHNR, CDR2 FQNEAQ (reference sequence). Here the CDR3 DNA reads TGTGCCAGCAGCTACCGGGGACAGGGGCCTGGGGAGCTGTTTTTT. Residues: CASSYRGQGPGELFF.

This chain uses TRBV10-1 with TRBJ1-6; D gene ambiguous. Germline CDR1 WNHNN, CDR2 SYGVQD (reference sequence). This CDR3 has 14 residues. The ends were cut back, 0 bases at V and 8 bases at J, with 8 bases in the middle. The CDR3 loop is CASSESLGHSPLHF. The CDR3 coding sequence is TGCGCCAGCAGTGAGTCTCTGGGTCATTCACCCCTCCACTTT.

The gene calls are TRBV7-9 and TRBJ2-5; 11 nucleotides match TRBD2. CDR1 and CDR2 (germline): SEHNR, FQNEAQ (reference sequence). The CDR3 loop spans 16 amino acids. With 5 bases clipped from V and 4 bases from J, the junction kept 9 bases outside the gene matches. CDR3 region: CASSLGLAGTSETQYF. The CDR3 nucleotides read TGTGCCAGCAGCCTAGGACTAGCGGGTACCTCAGAGACCCAGTACTTC. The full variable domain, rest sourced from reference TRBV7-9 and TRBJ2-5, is DTGVSQNPRHKITKRGQNVTFRCDPISEHNRLYWYRQTLGQGPEFLTYFQNEAQLEKSRLLSDRFSAERPKGSFSTLEIQRTEQGDSAMYLCASSLGLAGTSETQYFGPGTRLLVL.

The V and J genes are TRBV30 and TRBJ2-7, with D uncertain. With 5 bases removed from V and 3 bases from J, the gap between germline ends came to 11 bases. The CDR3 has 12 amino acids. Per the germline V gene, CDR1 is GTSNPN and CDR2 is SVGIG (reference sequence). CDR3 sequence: CAWGKLVYEQYF. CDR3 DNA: TGTGCCTGGGGGAAGCTGGTCTACGAGCAGTACTTC.

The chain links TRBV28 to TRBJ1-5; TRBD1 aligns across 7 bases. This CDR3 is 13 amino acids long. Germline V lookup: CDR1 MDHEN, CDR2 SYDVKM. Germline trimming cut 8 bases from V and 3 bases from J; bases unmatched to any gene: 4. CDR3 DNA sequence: TGTGCCAGCGGTGACAGGGCCAATCAGCCCCAGCATTTT. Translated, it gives CASGDRANQPQHF.

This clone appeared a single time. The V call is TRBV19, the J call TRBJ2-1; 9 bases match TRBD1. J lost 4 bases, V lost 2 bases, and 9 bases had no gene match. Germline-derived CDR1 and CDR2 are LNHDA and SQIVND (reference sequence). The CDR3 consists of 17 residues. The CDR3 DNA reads TGTGCCAGTAGTATAAATTTGGGGGACAGGGTATACAATGAGCAGTTCTTC. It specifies CASSINLGDRVYNEQFF.

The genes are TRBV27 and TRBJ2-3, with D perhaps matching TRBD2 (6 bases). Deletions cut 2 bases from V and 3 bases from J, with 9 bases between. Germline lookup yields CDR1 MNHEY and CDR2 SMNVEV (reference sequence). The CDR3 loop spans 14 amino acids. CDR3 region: CASSLRRETDTQYF. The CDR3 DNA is TGTGCCAGCAGTTTACGCCGGGAGACAGATACGCAGTATTTT.

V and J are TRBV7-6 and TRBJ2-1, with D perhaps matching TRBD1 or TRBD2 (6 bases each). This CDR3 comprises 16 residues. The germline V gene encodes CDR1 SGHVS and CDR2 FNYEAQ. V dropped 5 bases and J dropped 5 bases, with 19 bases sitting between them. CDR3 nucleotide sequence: TGTGCCAGCAGCCCAGGTGGGGGGCAGGCCCACAATGAGCAGTTCTTC. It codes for CASSPGGGQAHNEQFF.